This section outlines one TCR beta chain sequence together with its context. As yet, its antigen is unknown. This sample is drawn from a study of cytomegalovirus exposure and HLA in healthy donors. Study outcomes and limitations: It was reported that the classifier diagnosed cytomegalovirus status with high specificity and sensitivity in both the original and validation cohorts.

The junction had 3 bases not matched to a gene; V was cut back by 0 bases and J by 7 bases. The CDR3 is made up of 15 amino acids. Germline-derived CDR1 and CDR2 are LNHDA and SQIVND (reference sequence). PCR used 60 Vbeta primers and 13 Jbeta primers. Clones were sequenced by immunoSEQ multiplex PCR, and TCRdb holds only the in-frame ones, with some missing. This repertoire shows some 89,000 clones, roughly 85% found once; its top ten account for nearly 7.5%. The chain employs TRBV19 and TRBJ2-1, with 10 bases that match TRBD2. The sample taken for sequencing was PBMCs. This receptor was obtained from a man in his forties or fifties in good health and CMV-seropositive. The CDR3 nucleotides are TGTGCCAGTAGTATAGATCTTAGCGGGAGGAATGAGCAGTTCTTC. Its translation: CASSIDLSGRNEQFF.